Here is one T cell receptor beta chain with its context. The data belong to a study of low-dose radiotherapy and immunotherapy resistance in tumors. About the research overall: Each patient was administered nivolumab intravenously at 240 mg, which was a flat dose, every two weeks, along with intravenous ipilimumab at 1 mg/kg every six weeks. Study patients were administered oral aspirin at 300 mg daily for four cycles from cycle 1 day 1.

The time point here: after trial treatment. The treatment here: LDRT plus nivolumab, ipilimumab, low-dose cyclophosphamide and aspirin (RACIN trial). The germline CDR1 and CDR2 sequences are MNHEY and SVGAGI. The CDR3 has 13 residues. The germline V and J ends were trimmed by 0 bases and 3 bases, with 5 bases remaining between them. TCRs were put through roughly 19 PCR cycles of amplification with Phusion. A constant-region primer and the V-primer adapter served as the primer pair. Via MiXCR, TCRdb re-called the reads, giving one row per CDR3 protein. The sample shows about 52,000 distinct CDR3 sequences, roughly 33% of them seen only once.

Sample: PBMCs, taken after low-dose radiotherapy plus immunotherapy. The V gene is TRBV6-5, the J gene TRBJ1-2; no firm D call. This receptor was obtained from a male donor with rectosigmoid adenocarcinoma. The CDR3 bases are TGTGCCAGCAGTTACTCGCTCGACTATGGCTACACCTTC. Translated, it gives CASSYSLDYGYTF.